This T cell receptor beta chain was sequenced in a study of blood T cells in healthy people across ages. CDR3 size: 11 residues. V was trimmed by 5 bases and J by 3 bases, leaving 4 bases between them. The germline V gene has CDR1 LGHNT and CDR2 FRNRAP. A second PCR, run for about 7 to 11 cycles, used a sample-barcoded 5' primer plus a J-beta primer mix. TCRdb reprocessed the 5' RACE reads with MiXCR, giving one entry per CDR3 protein. Of about 560,000 distinct CDR3 sequences in the sample, roughly a quarter are singletons; the top ten hold about 3.9%. The sample was also reused in another study, on T cells of mothers and their children.

The source of this sequence is a boy under 10 years old in good health. Sequencing was carried out using blood. V usage is TRBV12-5 and J usage is TRBJ2-5; D gene uncertain. CDR3 in amino acids: CASGPKETQYF. CDR3 nucleotide sequence: TGTGCTAGTGGTCCAAAAGAGACCCAGTACTTC.